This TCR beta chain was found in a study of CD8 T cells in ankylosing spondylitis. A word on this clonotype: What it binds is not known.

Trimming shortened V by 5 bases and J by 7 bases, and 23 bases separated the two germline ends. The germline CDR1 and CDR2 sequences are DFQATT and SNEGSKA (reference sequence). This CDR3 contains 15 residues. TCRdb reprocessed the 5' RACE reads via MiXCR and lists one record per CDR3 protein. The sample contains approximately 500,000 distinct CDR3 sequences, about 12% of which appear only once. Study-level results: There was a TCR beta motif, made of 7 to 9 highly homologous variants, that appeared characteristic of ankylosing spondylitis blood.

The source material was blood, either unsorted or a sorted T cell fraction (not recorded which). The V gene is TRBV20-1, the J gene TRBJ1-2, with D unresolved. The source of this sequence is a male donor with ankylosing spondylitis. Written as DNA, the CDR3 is TGCAGTGCTTCAGAGATCCGATTTCGTCCTGCTGGCTACACCTTC. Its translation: CSASEIRFRPAGYTF.